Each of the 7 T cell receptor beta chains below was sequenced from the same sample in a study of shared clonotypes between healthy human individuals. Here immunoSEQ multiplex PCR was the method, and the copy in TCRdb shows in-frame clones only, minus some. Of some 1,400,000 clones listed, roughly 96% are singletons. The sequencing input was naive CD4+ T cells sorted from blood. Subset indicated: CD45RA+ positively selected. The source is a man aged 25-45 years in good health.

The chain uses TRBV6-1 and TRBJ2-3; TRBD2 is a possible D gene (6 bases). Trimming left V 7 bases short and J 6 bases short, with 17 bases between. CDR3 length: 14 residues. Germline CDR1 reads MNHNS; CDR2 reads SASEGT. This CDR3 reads CASKRLVAVDTQYF. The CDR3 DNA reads TGTGCCAGCAAGAGACTAGTTGCAGTCGATACGCAGTATTTT.

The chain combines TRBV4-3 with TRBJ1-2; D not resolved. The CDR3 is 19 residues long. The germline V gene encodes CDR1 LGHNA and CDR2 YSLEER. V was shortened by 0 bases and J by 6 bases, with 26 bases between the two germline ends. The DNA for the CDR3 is TGCGCCAGCAGCCAAGATCTTTCCGGGAGCCGGGTCCAGGTTAATGGCTACACCTTC. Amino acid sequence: CASSQDLSGSRVQVNGYTF.

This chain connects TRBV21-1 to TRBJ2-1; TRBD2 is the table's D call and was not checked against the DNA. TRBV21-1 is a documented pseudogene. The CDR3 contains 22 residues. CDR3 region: CASSKVPLTALAGGGAYNEQFF. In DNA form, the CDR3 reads TGTGCCAGCAGCAAAGTCCCCTTGACAGCTCTAGCGGGAGGCGGTGCCTACAATGAGCAGTTCTTC.

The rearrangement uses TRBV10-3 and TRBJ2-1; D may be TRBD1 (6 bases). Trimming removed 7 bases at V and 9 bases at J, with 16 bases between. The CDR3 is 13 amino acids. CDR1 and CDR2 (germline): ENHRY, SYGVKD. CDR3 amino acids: CAIMSQGESEQFF. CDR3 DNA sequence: TGTGCCATCATGTCACAGGGTGAGAGTGAGCAGTTCTTC.

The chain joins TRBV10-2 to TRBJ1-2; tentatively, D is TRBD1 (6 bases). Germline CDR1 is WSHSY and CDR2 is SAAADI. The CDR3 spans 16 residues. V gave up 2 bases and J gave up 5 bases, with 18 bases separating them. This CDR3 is CASSETRQVARYGYTF. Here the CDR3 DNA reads TGCGCCAGCAGTGAGACTCGACAGGTGGCTCGGTATGGCTACACCTTC.

For the CDR3, the DNA is TGTGCCAGTCGACAGGGGGCACGCACCGGGGAGCTGTTTTTT. Amino acids: CASRQGARTGELFF. This sequence joins TRBV2 and TRBJ2-2, with TRBD1 matching 10 bases. The CDR3 extends over 14 amino acids. Germline lookup yields CDR1 SNHLY and CDR2 FYNNEI. Trimming cost V 9 bases and J 4 bases; bases outside gene matches: 5.

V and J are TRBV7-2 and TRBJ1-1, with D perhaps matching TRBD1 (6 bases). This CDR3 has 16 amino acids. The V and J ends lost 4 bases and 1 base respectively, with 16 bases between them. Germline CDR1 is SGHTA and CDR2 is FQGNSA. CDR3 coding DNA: TGTGCCAGCAGCTCTGTCCAGGGGCTCAGGAACACTGAAGCTTTCTTT. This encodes CASSSVQGLRNTEAFF. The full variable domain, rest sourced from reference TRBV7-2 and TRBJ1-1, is GAGVSQSPSNKVTEKGKDVELRCDPISGHTALYWYRQSLGQGLEFLIYFQGNSAPDKSGLPSDRFSAERTGGSVSTLTIQRTQQEDSAVYLCASSSVQGLRNTEAFFGQGTRLTVV.